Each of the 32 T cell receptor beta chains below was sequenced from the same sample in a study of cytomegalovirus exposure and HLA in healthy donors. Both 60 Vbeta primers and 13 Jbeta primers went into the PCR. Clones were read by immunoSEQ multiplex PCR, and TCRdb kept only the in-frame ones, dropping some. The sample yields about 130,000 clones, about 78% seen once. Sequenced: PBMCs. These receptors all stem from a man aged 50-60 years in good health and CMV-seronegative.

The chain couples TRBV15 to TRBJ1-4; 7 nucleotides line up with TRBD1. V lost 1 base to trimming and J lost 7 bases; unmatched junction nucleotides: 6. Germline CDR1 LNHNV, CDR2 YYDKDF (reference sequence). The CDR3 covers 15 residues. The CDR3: CATSRARGHTEKLFF. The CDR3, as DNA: TGTGCCACCAGCAGAGCAAGGGGGCATACTGAAAAACTGTTTTTT.

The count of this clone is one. The CDR3 bases are TGTGCCAGCGGACAGGGGTCTAATGAAAAACTGTTTTTT. As protein: CASGQGSNEKLFF. This chain joins TRBV18 and TRBJ1-4; 9 bases are shared with TRBD1. Germline CDR1 KGHSH, CDR2 LQKENI. V was pared by 8 bases and J by 3 bases, with 1 base of the junction left unmatched. The CDR3 has 13 residues. Looking up the rest from reference TRBV18 and TRBJ1-4 gives the full variable domain: NAGVMQNPRHLVRRRGQEARLRCSPMKGHSHVYWYRQLPEEGLKFMVYLQKENIIDESGMPKERFSAEFPKEGPSILRIQQVVRGDSAAYFCASGQGSNEKLFFGSGTQLSVL.

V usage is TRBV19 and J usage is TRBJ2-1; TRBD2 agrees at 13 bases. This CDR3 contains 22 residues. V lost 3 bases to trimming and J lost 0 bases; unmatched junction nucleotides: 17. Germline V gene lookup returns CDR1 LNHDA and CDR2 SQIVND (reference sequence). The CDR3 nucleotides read TGTGCCAGTAGTATTGGGCAGGGGGCGCGGGGACTAGCGGGGTTCTCCTACAATGAGCAGTTCTTC. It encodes CASSIGQGARGLAGFSYNEQFF. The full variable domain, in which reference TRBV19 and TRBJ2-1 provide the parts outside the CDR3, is DGGITQSPKYLFRKEGQNVTLSCEQNLNHDAMYWYRQDPGQGLRLIYYSQIVNDFQKGDIAEGYSVSREKKESFPLTVTSAQKNPTAFYLCASSIGQGARGLAGFSYNEQFFGPGTRLTVL.

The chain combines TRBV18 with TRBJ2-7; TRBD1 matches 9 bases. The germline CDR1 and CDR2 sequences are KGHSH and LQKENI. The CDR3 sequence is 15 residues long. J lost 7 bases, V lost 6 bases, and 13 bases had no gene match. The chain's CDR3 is CASSPHRDRVGEQYF. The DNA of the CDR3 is TGTGCCAGCTCCCCTCATAGGGACAGGGTAGGGGAGCAGTACTTC.

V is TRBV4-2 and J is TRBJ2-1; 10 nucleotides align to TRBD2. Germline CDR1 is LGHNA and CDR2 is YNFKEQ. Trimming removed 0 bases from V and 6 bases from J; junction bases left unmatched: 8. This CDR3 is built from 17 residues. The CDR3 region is CASSQDPGTSAANEQFF. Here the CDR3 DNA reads TGTGCCAGCAGCCAAGATCCCGGGACTAGCGCCGCCAATGAGCAGTTCTTC.

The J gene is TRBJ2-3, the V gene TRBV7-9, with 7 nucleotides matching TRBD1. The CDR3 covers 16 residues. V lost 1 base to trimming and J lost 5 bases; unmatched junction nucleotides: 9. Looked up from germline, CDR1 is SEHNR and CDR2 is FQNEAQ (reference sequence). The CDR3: CASSLGRGQVGDTQYF. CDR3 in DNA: TGTGCCAGCAGCTTAGGAAGGGGGCAGGTTGGAGATACGCAGTATTTT.

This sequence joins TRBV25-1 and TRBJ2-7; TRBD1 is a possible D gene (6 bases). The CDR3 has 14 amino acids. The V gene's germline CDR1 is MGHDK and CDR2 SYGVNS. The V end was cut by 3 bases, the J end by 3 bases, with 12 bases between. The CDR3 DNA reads TGTGCCAGCAGTGACCCAGGGGATCGCTACGAGCAGTACTTC. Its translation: CASSDPGDRYEQYF.

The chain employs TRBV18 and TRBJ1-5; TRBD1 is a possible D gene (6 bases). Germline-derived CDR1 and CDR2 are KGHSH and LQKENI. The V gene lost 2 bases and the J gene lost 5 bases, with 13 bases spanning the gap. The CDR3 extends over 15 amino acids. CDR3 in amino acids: CASSPSAGAYQPQHF. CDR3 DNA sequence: TGTGCCAGCTCACCATCGGCAGGGGCTTATCAGCCCCAGCATTTT.

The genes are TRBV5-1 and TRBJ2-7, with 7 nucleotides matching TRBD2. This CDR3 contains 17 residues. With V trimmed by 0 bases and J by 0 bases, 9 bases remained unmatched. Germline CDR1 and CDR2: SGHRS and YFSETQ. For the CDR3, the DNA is TGCGCCAGCAGCTTGGGATTATCAGCGGGAAACTCCTACGAGCAGTACTTC. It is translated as CASSLGLSAGNSYEQYF.

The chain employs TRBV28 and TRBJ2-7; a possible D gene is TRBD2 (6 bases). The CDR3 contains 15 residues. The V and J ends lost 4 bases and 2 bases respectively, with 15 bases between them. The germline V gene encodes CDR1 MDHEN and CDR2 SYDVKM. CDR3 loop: CASSSPEGLTYEQYF. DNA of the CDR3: TGTGCCAGCAGTTCTCCCGAGGGACTTACCTACGAGCAGTACTTC.

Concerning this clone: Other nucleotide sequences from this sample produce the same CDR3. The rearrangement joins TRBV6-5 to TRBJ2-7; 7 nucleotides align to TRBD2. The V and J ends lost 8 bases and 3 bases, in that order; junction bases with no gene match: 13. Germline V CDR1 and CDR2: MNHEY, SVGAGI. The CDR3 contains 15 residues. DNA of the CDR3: TGTGCCAGCCGGTACGGGACCAGCGGGAACTACGAGCAGTACTTC. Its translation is CASRYGTSGNYEQYF.

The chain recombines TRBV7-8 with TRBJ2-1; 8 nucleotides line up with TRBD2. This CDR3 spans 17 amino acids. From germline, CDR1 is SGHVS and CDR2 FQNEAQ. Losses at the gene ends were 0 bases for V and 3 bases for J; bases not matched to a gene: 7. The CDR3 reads CASSLAPGLVGYNEQFF. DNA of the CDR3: TGTGCCAGCAGCTTAGCGCCGGGACTAGTCGGCTACAATGAGCAGTTCTTC.

The CDR3 reads CASSERELSTDTQYF. In DNA form, the CDR3 reads TGCGCCAGCAGTGAGCGGGAGCTTTCCACAGATACGCAGTATTTT. V is TRBV10-2 and J is TRBJ2-3; possibly TRBD2 for D (6 bases). Germline CDR1 reads WSHSY; CDR2 reads SAAADI. CDR3 length: 15 residues. The V gene lost 2 bases and the J gene lost 2 bases, with 11 bases spanning the gap.

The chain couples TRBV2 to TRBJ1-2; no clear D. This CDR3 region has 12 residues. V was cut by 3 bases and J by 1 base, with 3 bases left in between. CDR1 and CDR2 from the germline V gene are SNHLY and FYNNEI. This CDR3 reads CASSDSNYGYTF. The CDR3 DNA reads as TGTGCCAGCAGTGACAGTAACTATGGCTACACCTTC.

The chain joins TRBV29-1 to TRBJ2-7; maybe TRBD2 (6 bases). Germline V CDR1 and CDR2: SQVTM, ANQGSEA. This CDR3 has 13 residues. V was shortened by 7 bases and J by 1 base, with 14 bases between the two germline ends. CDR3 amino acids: CSAQGGRSYEQYF. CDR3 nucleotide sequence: TGCAGCGCTCAGGGAGGCCGATCCTACGAGCAGTACTTC.

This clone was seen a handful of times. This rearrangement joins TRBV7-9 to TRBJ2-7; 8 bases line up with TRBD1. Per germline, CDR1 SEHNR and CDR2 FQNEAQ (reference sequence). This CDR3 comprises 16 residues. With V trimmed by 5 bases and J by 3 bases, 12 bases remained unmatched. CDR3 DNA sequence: TGTGCCAGCAGCGCCACATGGACAGGGACTGACTACGAGCAGTACTTC. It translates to CASSATWTGTDYEQYF.

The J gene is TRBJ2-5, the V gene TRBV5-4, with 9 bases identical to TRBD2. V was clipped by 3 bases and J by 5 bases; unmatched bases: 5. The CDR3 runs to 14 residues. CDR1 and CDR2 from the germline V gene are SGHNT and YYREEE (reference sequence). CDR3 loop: CASSSGLAEETQYF. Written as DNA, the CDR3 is TGTGCCAGCAGCTCGGGACTAGCCGAGGAGACCCAGTACTTC.

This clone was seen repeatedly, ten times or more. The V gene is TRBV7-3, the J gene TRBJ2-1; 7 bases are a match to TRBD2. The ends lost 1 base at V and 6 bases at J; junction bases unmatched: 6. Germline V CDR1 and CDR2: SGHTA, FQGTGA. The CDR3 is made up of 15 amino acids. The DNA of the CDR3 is TGTGCCAGCAGCTTAAACGGCGGGAGTGTCAATGAGCAGTTCTTC. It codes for CASSLNGGSVNEQFF.

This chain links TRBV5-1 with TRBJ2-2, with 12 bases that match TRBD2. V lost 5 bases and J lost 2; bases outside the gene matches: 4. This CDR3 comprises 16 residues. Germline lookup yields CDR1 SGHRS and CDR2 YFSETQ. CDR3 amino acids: CASSPLAGGNTGELFF. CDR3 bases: TGCGCCAGCAGTCCACTAGCGGGAGGTAACACCGGGGAGCTGTTTTTT.

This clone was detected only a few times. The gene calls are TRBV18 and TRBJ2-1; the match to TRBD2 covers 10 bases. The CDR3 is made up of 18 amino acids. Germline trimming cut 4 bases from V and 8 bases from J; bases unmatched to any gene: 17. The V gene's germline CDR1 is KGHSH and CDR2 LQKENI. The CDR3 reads CASSLTLAGEERRDEQFF. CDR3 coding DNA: TGTGCCAGCTCACTAACGCTAGCGGGAGAGGAGAGAAGGGATGAGCAGTTCTTC.

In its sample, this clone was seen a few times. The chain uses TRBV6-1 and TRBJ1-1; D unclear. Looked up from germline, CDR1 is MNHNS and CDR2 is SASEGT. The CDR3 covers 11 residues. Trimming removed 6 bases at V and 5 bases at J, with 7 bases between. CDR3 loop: CASSPGTEAFF. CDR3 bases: TGTGCCAGCAGCCCGGGGACTGAAGCTTTCTTT.

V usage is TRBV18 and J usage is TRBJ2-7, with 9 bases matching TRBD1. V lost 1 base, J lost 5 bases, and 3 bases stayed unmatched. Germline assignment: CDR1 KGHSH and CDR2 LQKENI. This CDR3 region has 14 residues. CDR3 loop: CASSPQGQGHEQYF. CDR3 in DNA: TGTGCCAGCTCACCACAGGGACAGGGCCACGAGCAGTACTTC.

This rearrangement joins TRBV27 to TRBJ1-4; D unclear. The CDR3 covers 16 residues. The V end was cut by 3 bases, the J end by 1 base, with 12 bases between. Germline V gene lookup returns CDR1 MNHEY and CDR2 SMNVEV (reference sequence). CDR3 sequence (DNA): TGTGCCAGCAGTTTGAGGGTCCCACTAACTAATGAAAAACTGTTTTTT. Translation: CASSLRVPLTNEKLFF.

In nucleotides, the CDR3 is TGTGCCAGCAGCTTAGTGACAGGCCCCTACGAGCAGTACTTC. Translated, it gives CASSLVTGPYEQYF. The chain is built from TRBV7-9 and TRBJ2-7; TRBD1 is a possible D gene (6 bases). Trimming cost V 1 base and J 2 bases, with 9 bases left between them. This CDR3 region has 14 residues. CDR1 is SEHNR and CDR2 is FQNEAQ in the germline V gene (reference sequence).

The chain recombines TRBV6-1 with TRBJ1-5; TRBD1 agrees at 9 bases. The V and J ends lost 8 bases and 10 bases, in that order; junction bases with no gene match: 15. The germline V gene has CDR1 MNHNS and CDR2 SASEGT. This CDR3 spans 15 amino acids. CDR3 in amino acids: CASLGDRDLWGPQHF. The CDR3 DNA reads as TGTGCCAGCCTAGGGGACAGGGATTTGTGGGGCCCCCAGCATTTT.

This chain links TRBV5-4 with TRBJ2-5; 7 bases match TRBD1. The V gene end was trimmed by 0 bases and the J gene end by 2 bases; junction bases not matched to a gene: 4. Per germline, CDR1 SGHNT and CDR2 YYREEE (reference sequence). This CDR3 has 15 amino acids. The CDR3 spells CASSLGQGRQETQYF. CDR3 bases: TGTGCCAGCAGCTTGGGACAGGGAAGGCAAGAGACCCAGTACTTC.

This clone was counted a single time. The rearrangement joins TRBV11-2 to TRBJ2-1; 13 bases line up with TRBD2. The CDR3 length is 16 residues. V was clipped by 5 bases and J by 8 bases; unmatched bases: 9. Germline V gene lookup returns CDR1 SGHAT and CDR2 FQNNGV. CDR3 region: CASSPRTSGRVDEQFF. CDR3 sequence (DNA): TGTGCCAGCAGCCCCCGGACTAGCGGGAGAGTGGATGAGCAGTTCTTC.

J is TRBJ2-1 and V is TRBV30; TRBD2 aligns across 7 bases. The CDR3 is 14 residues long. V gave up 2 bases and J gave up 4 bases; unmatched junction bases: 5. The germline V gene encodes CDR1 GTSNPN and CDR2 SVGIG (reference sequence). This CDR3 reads CAWSRRLAYNEQFF. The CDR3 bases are TGTGCCTGGAGTCGGAGACTAGCATACAATGAGCAGTTCTTC.

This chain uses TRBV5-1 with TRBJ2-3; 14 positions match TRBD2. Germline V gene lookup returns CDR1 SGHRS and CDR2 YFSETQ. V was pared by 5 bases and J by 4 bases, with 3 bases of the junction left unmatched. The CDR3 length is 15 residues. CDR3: CASRQTSGRADTQYF. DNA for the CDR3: TGCGCCAGCAGACAGACTAGCGGGAGGGCAGATACGCAGTATTTT.

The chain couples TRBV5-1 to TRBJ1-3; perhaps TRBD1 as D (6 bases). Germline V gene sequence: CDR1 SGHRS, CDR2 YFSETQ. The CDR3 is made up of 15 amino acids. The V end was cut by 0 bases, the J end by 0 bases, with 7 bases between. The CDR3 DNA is TGCGCCAGCAGCTTGGTACAGGGCTCTGGAAACACCATATATTTT. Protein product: CASSLVQGSGNTIYF.

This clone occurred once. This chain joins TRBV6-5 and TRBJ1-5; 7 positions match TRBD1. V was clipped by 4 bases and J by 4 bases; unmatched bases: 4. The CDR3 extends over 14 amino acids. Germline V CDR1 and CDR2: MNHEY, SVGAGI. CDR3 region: CASSFDRDNQPQHF. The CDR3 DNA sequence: TGTGCCAGCAGTTTCGACAGGGATAATCAGCCCCAGCATTTT.

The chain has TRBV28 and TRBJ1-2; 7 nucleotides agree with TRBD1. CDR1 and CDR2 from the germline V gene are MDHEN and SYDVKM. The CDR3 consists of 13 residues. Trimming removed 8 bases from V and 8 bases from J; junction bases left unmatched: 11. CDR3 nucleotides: TGTGCCAGCGGGGGACAGCTTGGGGACGGCTACACCTTC. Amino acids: CASGGQLGDGYTF.